This TCR beta chain comes out of a study of blood T cell repertoires in COVID-19. For the study at large: Sources were T cells, B-cell-depleted T cells, or PBMCs; the material itself was cDNA or gDNA.

In the original analysis: Reference gene primer amplification in the assay estimated nucleated cell counts. Some clones are missing from TCRdb's copy, which holds only in-frame ones; the method was immunoSEQ multiplex PCR. For V, J and clone size, that table is used; D and trimming come from the DNA. The sample shows under 300,000 clones, approximately 90% of them seen only once. Cohorts were based on clinical histories the participants reported. The CDR3 sequence is 15 residues long. CDR1 LGHDT and CDR2 YNNKEL come from the germline V gene (reference sequence). Trimming removed 0 bases from V and 5 bases from J, with 11 bases in between.

This receptor was taken from a man between 18 and 29 years old who had recovered from COVID-19. The sequencing sample was made of PBMCs or T cells enriched from blood (not recorded which). The V and J genes are TRBV3-1 (or the pseudogene TRBV3-2) and TRBJ1-5, with D perhaps matching TRBD1 (5 bases). The CDR3 loop reads CASSQDRTPYQPQHF. The CDR3 coding sequence is TGTGCCAGCAGCCAAGATAGGACACCCTATCAGCCCCAGCATTTT.